This TCR beta chain was recorded in a study of identical twins. Regarding the study as a whole: Within cord blood, abundant beta clonotypes carried fewer insertions, but memory repertoires showed no such trend.

A remark on this clonotype: The target antigen is unknown.

From germline, CDR1 is ENHRY and CDR2 SYGVKD. Germline trimming cut 7 bases from V and 2 bases from J; bases unmatched to any gene: 8. CDR3 length: 16 residues. Unique molecular identifiers were present on the cDNA, and a universal primer site came from template switching. TCRdb independently ran MiXCR on the 5' RACE reads; one entry per CDR3 protein. The sample has under 300,000 distinct CDR3 sequences; around 8.8% are singletons. This sample also belongs to another study, concerning yellow fever vaccine responses in identical twins.

This clonotype was obtained from a woman aged 18 to 35 in good health. This chain joins TRBV10-3 and TRBJ2-3; TRBD2 agrees at 11 bases. Sequencing input: CD8+ T cells sorted from blood. The CDR3 nucleotides read TGTGCCATCAAACCGGGGACTAGCGGTGCCACAGATACGCAGTATTTT. It encodes CAIKPGTSGATDTQYF.